Listed below are T cell receptor beta chains from one sample, sequenced in a study of blood T cell repertoires in COVID-19. Clones were sequenced by immunoSEQ multiplex PCR, and TCRdb holds only the in-frame ones, with some missing. This table has under 150,000 clones, approximately 84% appearing once. Sequences were obtained from peripheral blood. The receptor set was obtained from a middle-aged man with acute or convalescent COVID-19. Both conserved end residues are part of each CDR3. Each record gives: D gene, clone size, V gene, J gene, CDR3 protein, CDR3 DNA. D genes are given only for firm matches. For some rows the clone size is stated as once, few or many, or as a class when expanded; others skip it.

d_call: TRBD2
clone_size: .
v_call: TRBV14
j_call: TRBJ2-1
cdr3_aa: CASSPLGGADEQFF
cdr3_nt: TGTGCCAGCAGCCCCTTGGGAGGGGCGGATGAGCAGTTCTTC

d_call: .
clone_size: .
v_call: TRBV6-1
j_call: TRBJ1-6
cdr3_aa: CASSFLYSPLHF
cdr3_nt: TGTGCCAGCAGTTTCCTATATTCACCCCTCCACTTT

d_call: .
clone_size: .
v_call: TRBV7-3
j_call: TRBJ2-3
cdr3_aa: CASSLLGVGVADTQYF
cdr3_nt: TGTGCCAGCAGCTTATTAGGGGTAGGAGTGGCAGATACGCAGTATTTT

d_call: .
clone_size: .
v_call: TRBV5-8
j_call: TRBJ2-1
cdr3_aa: CASSSGKSEQFF
cdr3_nt: TGTGCCAGCAGCTCGGGAAAGAGTGAGCAGTTCTTC

d_call: TRBD1
clone_size: .
v_call: TRBV5-1
j_call: TRBJ1-2
cdr3_aa: CASSSRQGGGYTF
cdr3_nt: TGCGCCAGCAGTTCGAGACAGGGCGGTGGCTACACCTTC

d_call: TRBD1
clone_size: once
v_call: TRBV28
j_call: TRBJ1-2
cdr3_aa: CASSSIRGLYGYTF
cdr3_nt: TGTGCCAGCAGCTCGATCAGGGGGCTCTATGGCTACACCTTC

d_call: TRBD2
clone_size: .
v_call: TRBV28
j_call: TRBJ2-7
cdr3_aa: CASRPHLGTSGGQTYEQYF
cdr3_nt: TGTGCCAGCAGGCCCCATCTAGGGACTAGCGGGGGGCAGACCTACGAGCAGTACTTC

d_call: .
clone_size: .
v_call: TRBV7-3
j_call: TRBJ1-1
cdr3_aa: CASRSNAGGNTEAFF
cdr3_nt: TGTGCCAGCAGGTCTAACGCCGGTGGGAACACTGAAGCTTTCTTT

d_call: TRBD1
clone_size: once
v_call: TRBV7-2
j_call: TRBJ1-6
cdr3_aa: CASSLLQGANSPLHF
cdr3_nt: TGTGCCAGCAGCTTATTACAGGGGGCTAATTCACCCCTCCACTTT

d_call: .
clone_size: once
v_call: TRBV5-1
j_call: TRBJ1-5
cdr3_aa: CASSLGGLSNQPQHF
cdr3_nt: TGCGCCAGCAGCTTGGGTGGACTGAGCAATCAGCCCCAGCATTTT

d_call: .
clone_size: .
v_call: TRBV5-1
j_call: TRBJ2-1
cdr3_aa: CASSLGLDEQFF
cdr3_nt: TGCGCCAGCAGCTTGGGACTCGATGAGCAGTTCTTC

d_call: .
clone_size: .
v_call: TRBV14
j_call: TRBJ1-1
cdr3_aa: CASSPIDRDEAFF
cdr3_nt: TGTGCCAGCAGCCCTATAGACAGAGATGAAGCTTTCTTT

d_call: .
clone_size: .
v_call: TRBV7-3
j_call: TRBJ2-3
cdr3_aa: CASSQSGGTDTQYF
cdr3_nt: TGTGCCAGCAGCCAATCAGGGGGGACGGATACGCAGTATTTT

d_call: .
clone_size: .
v_call: TRBV29-1
j_call: TRBJ1-1
cdr3_aa: CSVATAEAFF
cdr3_nt: TGCAGCGTTGCCACAGCTGAAGCTTTCTTT

d_call: .
clone_size: .
v_call: TRBV6-5
j_call: TRBJ2-1
cdr3_aa: CASRRSNEQFF
cdr3_nt: TGTGCCTCTCGTCGTAGCAATGAGCAGTTCTTC

d_call: TRBD2
clone_size: .
v_call: TRBV5-4
j_call: TRBJ2-7
cdr3_aa: CASSFGAGVNYEQYF
cdr3_nt: TGTGCCAGCAGCTTTGGAGCGGGGGTTAACTACGAGCAGTACTTC

d_call: .
clone_size: .
v_call: TRBV2
j_call: TRBJ1-2
cdr3_aa: CASSAETPNYGYTF
cdr3_nt: TGTGCCAGCAGCGCCGAGACACCTAACTATGGCTACACCTTC

d_call: .
clone_size: .
v_call: TRBV19
j_call: TRBJ2-6
cdr3_aa: CASTLRGANVLTF
cdr3_nt: TGTGCCAGTACCCTGAGGGGGGCCAACGTCCTGACTTTC

d_call: TRBD2
clone_size: .
v_call: TRBV9
j_call: TRBJ2-5
cdr3_aa: CASSVGLADETQYF
cdr3_nt: TGTGCCAGCAGCGTTGGGCTAGCGGATGAGACCCAGTACTTC

d_call: .
clone_size: .
v_call: TRBV6-5
j_call: TRBJ1-1
cdr3_aa: CASNKRGGRGTEAFF
cdr3_nt: TGTGCCAGCAATAAAAGGGGGGGAAGAGGCACTGAAGCTTTCTTT

d_call: .
clone_size: .
v_call: TRBV19
j_call: TRBJ1-4
cdr3_aa: CASSSQDGLNNEKLFF
cdr3_nt: TGTGCCAGTAGTTCCCAGGACGGACTAAATAATGAAAAACTGTTTTTT

d_call: .
clone_size: .
v_call: TRBV18
j_call: TRBJ2-1
cdr3_aa: CASSPPQGSNEQFF
cdr3_nt: TGTGCCAGCTCACCACCACAGGGTAGTAATGAGCAGTTCTTC

d_call: TRBD1
clone_size: .
v_call: TRBV5-1
j_call: TRBJ2-2
cdr3_aa: CASSLGFWTGGTGELFF
cdr3_nt: TGCGCCAGCAGCTTGGGGTTCTGGACAGGGGGCACCGGGGAGCTGTTTTTT

d_call: TRBD1
clone_size: .
v_call: TRBV6-5
j_call: TRBJ1-2
cdr3_aa: CASSKKTGGVGGYTF
cdr3_nt: TGTGCCAGCAGTAAAAAGACAGGGGGAGTAGGTGGCTACACCTTC

d_call: TRBD2
clone_size: .
v_call: TRBV2
j_call: TRBJ2-5
cdr3_aa: CASSELAGGYETQYF
cdr3_nt: TGTGCCAGCAGTGAGTTAGCGGGGGGGTACGAGACCCAGTACTTC

d_call: TRBD1
clone_size: .
v_call: TRBV5-6
j_call: TRBJ1-2
cdr3_aa: CASSLGQGIYGYTF
cdr3_nt: TGTGCCAGCAGCTTGGGACAGGGAATCTATGGCTACACCTTC

d_call: .
clone_size: .
v_call: TRBV10-3
j_call: TRBJ2-7
cdr3_aa: CAISDVYEQYF
cdr3_nt: TGTGCCATCAGTGATGTATACGAGCAGTACTTC

d_call: TRBD1
clone_size: once
v_call: TRBV2
j_call: TRBJ1-2
cdr3_aa: CASSGQGRGNYGYTF
cdr3_nt: TGTGCCAGCAGTGGACAGGGCAGAGGAAACTATGGCTACACCTTC

d_call: TRBD2
clone_size: .
v_call: TRBV3-1/TRBV3-2
j_call: TRBJ2-3
cdr3_aa: CASRHSAGGHTDTQYF
cdr3_nt: TGTGCCAGCAGGCACTCAGCGGGGGGACACACAGATACGCAGTATTTT

d_call: .
clone_size: .
v_call: TRBV5-5
j_call: TRBJ2-7
cdr3_aa: CASSLGWGGGYEQYF
cdr3_nt: TGTGCCAGCAGCTTGGGATGGGGGGGCGGATACGAGCAGTACTTC

d_call: .
clone_size: .
v_call: TRBV24-1
j_call: TRBJ2-1
cdr3_aa: CATSDEDGLSSYNEQFF
cdr3_nt: TGTGCCACCAGTGATGAGGACGGACTCAGCTCCTACAATGAGCAGTTCTTC

d_call: .
clone_size: .
v_call: TRBV5-6
j_call: TRBJ1-1
cdr3_aa: CASSFGSMNTEAFF
cdr3_nt: TGTGCCAGCAGCTTCGGGAGCATGAACACTGAAGCTTTCTTT

d_call: TRBD1
clone_size: .
v_call: TRBV19
j_call: TRBJ2-4
cdr3_aa: CASSWEGGQAGNIQYF
cdr3_nt: TGTGCCAGTAGTTGGGAAGGGGGACAGGCGGGAAACATTCAGTACTTC

d_call: .
clone_size: .
v_call: TRBV27
j_call: TRBJ1-1
cdr3_aa: CASSDAALRGEAFF
cdr3_nt: TGTGCCAGCAGCGACGCGGCCCTCCGAGGTGAAGCTTTCTTT

d_call: .
clone_size: .
v_call: TRBV30
j_call: TRBJ1-1
cdr3_aa: CAWSVVTGMNTEAFF
cdr3_nt: TGTGCCTGGAGTGTTGTTACAGGAATGAACACTGAAGCTTTCTTT

d_call: TRBD1
clone_size: .
v_call: TRBV28
j_call: TRBJ1-2
cdr3_aa: CASSPGQDFYGYTF
cdr3_nt: TGTGCCAGCAGCCCGGGACAGGATTTCTATGGCTACACCTTC

d_call: TRBD1
clone_size: .
v_call: TRBV2
j_call: TRBJ1-2
cdr3_aa: CASKAGGQLYGYTF
cdr3_nt: TGTGCCAGCAAGGCGGGGGGACAGCTCTATGGCTACACCTTC

d_call: .
clone_size: .
v_call: TRBV30
j_call: TRBJ1-2
cdr3_aa: CAWSVWRADYGYTF
cdr3_nt: TGTGCCTGGAGTGTTTGGAGGGCGGACTATGGCTACACCTTC

d_call: .
clone_size: .
v_call: TRBV10-2
j_call: TRBJ2-1
cdr3_aa: CASSESSGTGYNEQFF
cdr3_nt: TGCGCCAGCAGTGAGTCCTCCGGGACTGGCTACAATGAGCAGTTCTTC

d_call: .
clone_size: .
v_call: TRBV27
j_call: TRBJ1-4
cdr3_aa: CASSFLGETNEKLFF
cdr3_nt: TGTGCCAGCAGTTTCTTAGGGGAAACGAATGAAAAACTGTTTTTT

d_call: .
clone_size: .
v_call: TRBV30
j_call: TRBJ1-4
cdr3_aa: CAWSFGNEKLFF
cdr3_nt: TGTGCCTGGAGTTTCGGGAATGAAAAACTGTTTTTT

d_call: .
clone_size: .
v_call: TRBV24-1
j_call: TRBJ1-1
cdr3_aa: CATSDPGQGAGEAFF
cdr3_nt: TGTGCCACCAGTGACCCTGGCCAAGGGGCAGGTGAAGCTTTCTTT

d_call: .
clone_size: .
v_call: TRBV19
j_call: TRBJ1-2
cdr3_aa: CASSFRTETNYGYTF
cdr3_nt: TGTGCCAGTAGTTTTCGGACAGAGACTAACTATGGCTACACCTTC

d_call: TRBD2
clone_size: .
v_call: TRBV5-4
j_call: TRBJ2-1
cdr3_aa: CASSLRGLAGASSYNEQFF
cdr3_nt: TGTGCCAGCAGCTTGCGGGGACTAGCGGGGGCCAGCTCCTACAATGAGCAGTTCTTC

d_call: .
clone_size: .
v_call: TRBV6-2/TRBV6-3
j_call: TRBJ1-3
cdr3_aa: CASSSLRGSGNTIYF
cdr3_nt: TGTGCCAGCAGTTCGCTTCGCGGGTCTGGAAACACCATATATTTT

d_call: .
clone_size: once
v_call: TRBV12-3/TRBV12-4
j_call: TRBJ1-3
cdr3_aa: CASSFTGNTIYF
cdr3_nt: TGTGCCAGCAGTTTCACTGGAAACACCATATATTTT

d_call: .
clone_size: .
v_call: TRBV3-1/TRBV3-2
j_call: TRBJ2-1
cdr3_aa: CASSFTDRSSYNEQFF
cdr3_nt: TGTGCCAGCAGCTTTACCGACAGGAGCTCCTACAATGAGCAGTTCTTC

d_call: TRBD1
clone_size: once
v_call: TRBV5-4
j_call: TRBJ1-1
cdr3_aa: CASSARQGAGLAEAFF
cdr3_nt: TGTGCCAGCAGCGCTAGACAGGGGGCCGGGTTGGCTGAAGCTTTCTTT

d_call: .
clone_size: .
v_call: TRBV27
j_call: TRBJ1-2
cdr3_aa: CASSLGQGIEGYTF
cdr3_nt: TGTGCCAGCAGTTTAGGCCAGGGGATTGAAGGCTACACCTTC

d_call: TRBD1
clone_size: .
v_call: TRBV18
j_call: TRBJ1-6
cdr3_aa: CASSLGQGQNSPLHF
cdr3_nt: TGTGCCAGCTCCCTTGGACAGGGACAGAATTCACCCCTCCACTTT

d_call: TRBD1
clone_size: .
v_call: TRBV4-1
j_call: TRBJ1-1
cdr3_aa: CASSQGGQGNTEAFF
cdr3_nt: TGCGCCAGCAGCCAAGGAGGACAGGGGAACACTGAAGCTTTCTTT

d_call: TRBD1
clone_size: .
v_call: TRBV10-3
j_call: TRBJ1-5
cdr3_aa: CAISAGGTNQPQHF
cdr3_nt: TGTGCCATCAGTGCAGGGGGGACCAATCAGCCCCAGCATTTT

d_call: TRBD1
clone_size: .
v_call: TRBV9
j_call: TRBJ1-3
cdr3_aa: CASSTPGTVFSGNTIYF
cdr3_nt: TGTGCCAGCAGCACCCCCGGGACAGTCTTCTCTGGAAACACCATATATTTT